This T cell receptor beta chain is drawn from a study of blood T cell repertoires in COVID-19. About the study: Sites across the United States, Italy and Spain contributed samples from acute and convalescent COVID-19. Sample material is recorded as cDNA or gDNA derived from T cells, B-cell-depleted T cells, or PBMCs.

The germline V gene has CDR1 SGHTA and CDR2 FQGNSA. V gave up 3 bases and J gave up 2 bases, with 13 bases separating them. This CDR3 has 16 residues. Per the study methods: Cell counts per sample came from amplifying reference gene primers. Some clones are missing from TCRdb's copy, which holds only in-frame ones; the method was immunoSEQ multiplex PCR. The DNA gave D and trimming, while V, J and clone size come from that table. There are 57,000 or so clones in the sample; more than 75% occur only once, and approximately 20% lies in the top ten. The sequencing sample was made of peripheral blood. The V gene is TRBV7-2, the J gene TRBJ2-2, with D tentatively TRBD1 (7 bases). This sequence originates from a man in his fifties or sixties with active or convalescent COVID-19. CDR3 sequence reads: CASSFAGQTNTGELFF. Here the CDR3 DNA reads TGTGCCAGCAGCTTTGCGGGACAGACAAACACCGGGGAGCTGTTTTTT.